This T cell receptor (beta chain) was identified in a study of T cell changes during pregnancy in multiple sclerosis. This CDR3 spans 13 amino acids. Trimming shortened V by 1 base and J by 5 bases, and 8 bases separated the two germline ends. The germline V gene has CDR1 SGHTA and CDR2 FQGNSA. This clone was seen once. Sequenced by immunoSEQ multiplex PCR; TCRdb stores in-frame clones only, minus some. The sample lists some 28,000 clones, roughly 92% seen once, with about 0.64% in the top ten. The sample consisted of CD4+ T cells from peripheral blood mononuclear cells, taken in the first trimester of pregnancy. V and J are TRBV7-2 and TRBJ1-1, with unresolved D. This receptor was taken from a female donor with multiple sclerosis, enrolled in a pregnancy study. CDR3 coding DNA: TGTGCCAGCAGCTTAGTAGCTGGTACTGAAGCTTTCTTT. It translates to CASSLVAGTEAFF.